The 26 T cell receptor beta chains in this list originate from one sample, sequenced in a study of shared clonotypes between healthy human individuals. Profiled with immunoSEQ multiplex PCR; TCRdb holds only in-frame clones, not every one. The repertoire holds 450,000 to 600,000 clones, with approximately 79% as singletons. Input material: PBMCs. These receptors came from a woman aged 40 to 49 in good health. Some clones in this sample may be carry-over from other donors' samples.

This chain connects TRBV18 to TRBJ2-5; 7 bases fit TRBD1. The ends lost 5 bases at V and 2 bases at J; junction bases unmatched: 11. This CDR3 has 16 residues. Germline CDR1 reads KGHSH; CDR2 reads LQKENI. The CDR3 here is CASSRSVGTVQETQYF. CDR3 DNA sequence: TGTGCCAGCTCAAGGTCCGTCGGGACAGTACAAGAGACCCAGTACTTC.

V usage is TRBV18 and J usage is TRBJ1-4; the match to TRBD1 covers 7 bases. V dropped 5 bases and J dropped 2; count of bases not matched to a gene: 5. CDR1 and CDR2 (germline): KGHSH, LQKENI. The length of the CDR3 is 15 residues. This CDR3 is CASSEEQGTNEKLFF. CDR3 nucleotide sequence: TGTGCCAGCTCAGAGGAACAGGGGACTAATGAAAAACTGTTTTTT. Looking up the rest from reference TRBV18 and TRBJ1-4 gives the full variable domain: NAGVMQNPRHLVRRRGQEARLRCSPMKGHSHVYWYRQLPEEGLKFMVYLQKENIIDESGMPKERFSAEFPKEGPSILRIQQVVRGDSAAYFCASSEEQGTNEKLFFGSGTQLSVL.

The chain combines TRBV5-8 with TRBJ2-3, with 10 bases lining up with TRBD2. CDR1 is SGHTS and CDR2 is YDEGEE in the germline V gene. The CDR3 runs to 18 residues. The V gene end was trimmed by 4 bases and the J gene end by 2 bases; junction bases not matched to a gene: 13. CDR3 in DNA: TGTGCCAGCAGCAGGAGACGCGGACTAGCGGATCACACAGATACGCAGTATTTT. Translating it yields CASSRRRGLADHTDTQYF. Full variable domain (remainder filled in from reference TRBV5-8 and TRBJ2-3): EAGVTQSPTHLIKTRGQQATLRCSPISGHTSVYWYQQALGLGLQFLLWYDEGEERNRGNFPPRFSGRQFPNYSSELNVNALELEDSALYLCASSRRRGLADHTDTQYFGPGTRLTVL.

This chain uses TRBV19 with TRBJ1-5; D possibly corresponds to TRBD1 (6 bases). The V end lost 5 bases, the J end lost 5 bases, and 13 bases lay between the germline ends. The CDR3 runs to 14 residues. In germline, CDR1 is LNHDA, CDR2 SQIVND (reference sequence). The CDR3 is CASSFGQWDQPQHF. CDR3 sequence (DNA): TGTGCCAGTAGTTTTGGACAGTGGGATCAGCCCCAGCATTTT.

The chain combines TRBV28 with TRBJ2-3; 11 nucleotides agree with TRBD2. V lost 7 bases, J lost 0 bases, and 15 bases stayed unmatched. Germline lookup yields CDR1 MDHEN and CDR2 SYDVKM. This CDR3 has 19 amino acids. The DNA for the CDR3 is TGTGCCAGCATAAACCCAGGGACTAGCGGTTTTTCTAGCACAGATACGCAGTATTTT. Translated: CASINPGTSGFSSTDTQYF. The full variable domain, in which reference TRBV28 and TRBJ2-3 provide the parts outside the CDR3, is DVKVTQSSRYLVKRTGEKVFLECVQDMDHENMFWYRQDPGLGLRLIYFSYDVKMKEKGDIPEGYSVSREKKERFSLILESASTNQTSMYLCASINPGTSGFSSTDTQYFGPGTRLTVL.

The chain recombines TRBV6-1 with TRBJ2-1, with D unresolved. The V end was cut by 3 bases, the J end by 0 bases, with 9 bases between. The length of the CDR3 is 15 residues. Germline CDR1 and CDR2: MNHNS and SASEGT. The CDR3 DNA sequence: TGTGCCAGCAGTGAGTCCCCTTCCTCCTACAATGAGCAGTTCTTC. This gives the protein CASSESPSSYNEQFF.

The V and J genes are TRBV11-2 and TRBJ2-1; no clear D gene. This CDR3 has 12 amino acids. Germline-derived CDR1 and CDR2 are SGHAT and FQNNGV. With 3 bases removed from V and 5 bases from J, the gap between germline ends came to 5 bases. The CDR3 loop reads CASSFLDNEQFF. Here the CDR3 DNA reads TGTGCCAGCAGCTTCCTCGACAATGAGCAGTTCTTC.

This chain connects TRBV28 to TRBJ1-1, with 10 bases lining up with TRBD1. This CDR3 spans 14 amino acids. Germline loops: CDR1 MDHEN, CDR2 SYDVKM. V was clipped by 4 bases and J by 5 bases; unmatched bases: 4. The CDR3 region is CASSSPGQGTEAFF. The CDR3 DNA reads as TGTGCCAGCAGTTCTCCGGGACAGGGGACTGAAGCTTTCTTT.

V is TRBV7-8 and J is TRBJ2-5; D not resolved. V was pared by 7 bases and J by 5 bases, with 8 bases between. Germline lookup yields CDR1 SGHVS and CDR2 FQNEAQ. There are 11 residues in the CDR3. CDR3 bases: TGTGCCAGCACCCCAGAGGAGACCCAGTACTTC. Amino acids: CASTPEETQYF.

The genes are TRBV29-1 and TRBJ2-3; 7 bases map to TRBD2. The CDR3 sequence is 13 residues long. The V gene's germline CDR1 is SQVTM and CDR2 ANQGSEA. With 7 bases clipped from V and 7 bases from J, the junction kept 11 bases outside the gene matches. CDR3 sequence: CSGGGILSHTQYF. DNA of the CDR3: TGCAGCGGGGGGGGAATTTTAAGCCATACGCAGTATTTT.

In its sample, this clone was seen a few times. The chain uses TRBV30 and TRBJ1-5, with no clear D. The CDR3 sequence is 13 residues long. Germline loops: CDR1 GTSNPN, CDR2 SVGIG (reference sequence). Trimming took 1 base from V and 7 from J, leaving 11 bases between them. DNA of the CDR3: TGTGCCTGGAGTGGAGGGATGGAACAGCCCCAGCATTTT. It translates to CAWSGGMEQPQHF.

This clone was seen a handful of times. The genes are TRBV29-1 and TRBJ2-1; D is possibly TRBD1 (6 bases). Germline CDR1 and CDR2: SQVTM and ANQGSEA. Between the trimmed V and J ends, which lost 6 bases and 3 bases, there was a span of 12 bases. This CDR3 spans 13 amino acids. This chain's CDR3 is CSVARQDYNEQFF. The CDR3 DNA reads as TGCAGCGTGGCTCGACAGGACTACAATGAGCAGTTCTTC.

This clone was detected ten times or more. The J gene is TRBJ2-7, the V gene TRBV2; weak D call: TRBD1 (6 bases). Germline V gene data show CDR1 as SNHLY and CDR2 as FYNNEI. The CDR3 runs 14 residues. The ends were cut back, 5 bases at V and 3 bases at J, with 14 bases in the middle. In nucleotides, the CDR3 is TGTGCCAGCAGTAACACAGGGATCATCTACGAGCAGTACTTC. Amino acids: CASSNTGIIYEQYF. The entire variable domain, with the rest obtained from reference TRBV2 and TRBJ2-7, is as follows: EPEVTQTPSHQVTQMGQEVILRCVPISNHLYFYWYRQILGQKVEFLVSFYNNEISEKSEIFDDQFSVERPDGSNFTLKIRSTKLEDSAMYFCASSNTGIIYEQYFGPGTRLTVT.

This sequence joins TRBV19 and TRBJ2-1, with 10 positions matching TRBD1. CDR1 LNHDA and CDR2 SQIVND come from the germline V gene (reference sequence). V shed 3 bases and J 9 bases; nucleotides not matched to a gene: 8. This CDR3 is 15 amino acids long. The CDR3: CASSIGTGAKSEQFF. In nucleotides, the CDR3 is TGTGCCAGTAGTATCGGGACAGGGGCAAAGAGTGAGCAGTTCTTC.

The CDR3 spells CSAPGLDTQYF. CDR3 sequence (DNA): TGCAGTGCGCCGGGGCTAGATACGCAGTATTTT. The chain has TRBV20-1 and TRBJ2-3; either TRBD1 or TRBD2 may supply D (5 bases each). The CDR3 totals 11 residues. Trimming took off 6 bases at V and 5 bases at J, with 9 bases between the two ends. The germline CDR1 and CDR2 sequences are DFQATT and SNEGSKA (reference sequence).

The CDR3 reads CASSLDGGVGEQFF. The DNA for the CDR3 is TGTGCCAGCAGCTTAGACGGCGGCGTTGGTGAGCAGTTCTTC. The chain couples TRBV7-3 to TRBJ2-1; D not certain. The length of the CDR3 is 14 residues. V was pared by 2 bases and J by 9 bases, with 14 bases between. Germline CDR1 reads SGHTA; CDR2 reads FQGTGA.

The CDR3 loop is CASSLGGANRAFF. The CDR3 DNA is TGTGCCAGCAGCCTAGGGGGGGCCAACCGAGCTTTCTTT. The J gene is TRBJ1-1, the V gene TRBV9; TRBD1 is a possible D gene (6 bases). V was shortened by 4 bases and J by 10 bases, with 17 bases between the two germline ends. Germline CDR1 reads SGDLS; CDR2 reads YYNGEE. The CDR3 runs 13 residues.

This chain uses TRBV10-3 with TRBJ1-5, with a tentative D call TRBD1 (6 bases). CDR1 is ENHRY, CDR2 SYGVKD, per germline. The CDR3 contains 14 residues. Trimming stripped 6 bases from V and 5 bases from J, with 14 bases between. DNA of the CDR3: TGTGCCATCAGGGAGACAGGCGGGGATCAGCCCCAGCATTTT. Its translation: CAIRETGGDQPQHF.

The rearrangement uses TRBV27 and TRBJ2-1; 9 positions agree with TRBD2. This CDR3 has 16 amino acids. Looked up from germline, CDR1 is MNHEY and CDR2 is SMNVEV (reference sequence). After removal of 6 bases from V and 2 bases from J, the junction contained 8 bases not matched to a gene. The CDR3 region has the DNA TGTGCCAGCAGCCCAGAGGGGACTAGCCCCTACAATGAGCAGTTCTTC. Protein product: CASSPEGTSPYNEQFF.

This chain uses TRBV29-1 with TRBJ1-1; maybe TRBD1 (5 bases). The V end lost 8 bases, the J end lost 0 bases, and 16 bases lay between the germline ends. This CDR3 contains 14 residues. Germline lookup yields CDR1 SQVTM and CDR2 ANQGSEA. The CDR3 nucleotides are TGCAGCCTAAGCCGGGGACTTCTGAACACTGAAGCTTTCTTT. This encodes CSLSRGLLNTEAFF.

CDR3 in amino acids: CASSLSAGENSYEQYF. The CDR3 DNA follows: TGCGCCAGCAGCCTCTCGGCGGGGGAGAACTCCTACGAGCAGTACTTC. V gene TRBV4-1 combines with J gene TRBJ2-7; 7 nucleotides agree with TRBD2. The CDR3 has 16 residues. Germline CDR1 MGHRA, CDR2 YSYEKL. V lost 4 bases and J lost 0; bases outside the gene matches: 9.

This rearrangement joins TRBV21-1 to TRBJ2-7. TRBV21-1 is reported as a pseudogene. This CDR3 is built from 8 residues. CDR3 region: CASSEQYF. The CDR3 coding sequence is TGTGCCAGCAGTGAGCAGTACTTC.

V usage is TRBV11-2 and J usage is TRBJ2-5, with TRBD1 as a possible D gene (6 bases). CDR1 SGHAT and CDR2 FQNNGV come from the germline V gene. The CDR3 is made up of 15 amino acids. V was cut by 4 bases and J by 2 bases, with 14 bases left in between. CDR3 in amino acids: CASSSRGQPQETQYF. The CDR3 nucleotides are TGTGCCAGCAGCTCCCGTGGACAGCCACAAGAGACCCAGTACTTC.

The J gene is TRBJ1-3, the V gene TRBV5-1; TRBD1 matches 7 bases. J was trimmed by 4 bases and V by 0 bases; bases with no gene match: 10. CDR3 length: 17 residues. CDR1 SGHRS and CDR2 YFSETQ come from the germline V gene. The DNA of the CDR3 is TGCGCCAGCAGCTTGGCCGGAGGGGGCATTAACGGAAACACCATATATTTT. Protein product: CASSLAGGGINGNTIYF.

J is TRBJ1-4 and V is TRBV5-4; D not certain. The CDR3 length is 17 residues. V dropped 0 bases and J dropped 8 bases, with 20 bases sitting between them. Germline CDR1 reads SGHNT; CDR2 reads YYREEE (reference sequence). CDR3 bases: TGTGCCAGCAGCTTGGATATGGGGTCGGCAGCGGGCGAAAAACTGTTTTTT. Its protein product is CASSLDMGSAAGEKLFF. The variable domain in full, with the rest retrieved from reference TRBV5-4 and TRBJ1-4, is ETGVTQSPTHLIKTRGQQVTLRCSSQSGHNTVSWYQQALGQGPQFIFQYYREEENGRGNFPPRFSGLQFPNYSSELNVNALELDDSALYLCASSLDMGSAAGEKLFFGSGTQLSVL.

The rearrangement links TRBV7-2 to TRBJ2-5; no firm D call. The CDR3 length is 14 residues. The V and J ends lost 3 bases and 1 base respectively, with 9 bases between them. Germline V gene data show CDR1 as SGHTA and CDR2 as FQGNSA. CDR3 amino acids: CASSLSNIQETQYF. The CDR3 DNA is TGTGCCAGCAGCTTGTCAAACATCCAAGAGACCCAGTACTTC.